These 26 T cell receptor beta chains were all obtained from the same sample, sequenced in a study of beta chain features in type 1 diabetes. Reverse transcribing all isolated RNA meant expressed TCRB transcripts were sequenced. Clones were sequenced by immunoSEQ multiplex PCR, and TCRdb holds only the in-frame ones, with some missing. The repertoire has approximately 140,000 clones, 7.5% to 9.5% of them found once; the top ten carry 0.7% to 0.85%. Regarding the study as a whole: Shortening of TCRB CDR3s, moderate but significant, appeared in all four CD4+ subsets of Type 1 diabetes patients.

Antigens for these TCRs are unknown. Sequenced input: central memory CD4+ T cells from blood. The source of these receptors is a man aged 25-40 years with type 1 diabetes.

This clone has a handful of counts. CDR3 loop: CASSSQPSGRRGALHF. The CDR3 DNA sequence: TGTGCCAGTAGTAGCCAACCCAGCGGCCGCCGCGGGGCCCTCCACTTT. The V call is TRBV19, the J call TRBJ1-6; no reliable D call. Germline values: CDR1 LNHDA, CDR2 SQIVND (reference sequence). Trimming cost V 4 bases and J 14 bases, with 24 bases left between them. The CDR3 loop spans 16 amino acids.

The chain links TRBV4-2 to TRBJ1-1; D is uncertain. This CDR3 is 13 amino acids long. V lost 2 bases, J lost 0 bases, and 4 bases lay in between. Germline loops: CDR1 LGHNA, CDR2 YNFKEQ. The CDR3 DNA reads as TGTGCCAGCAGCCAACAGGTGAACACTGAAGCTTTCTTT. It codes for CASSQQVNTEAFF.

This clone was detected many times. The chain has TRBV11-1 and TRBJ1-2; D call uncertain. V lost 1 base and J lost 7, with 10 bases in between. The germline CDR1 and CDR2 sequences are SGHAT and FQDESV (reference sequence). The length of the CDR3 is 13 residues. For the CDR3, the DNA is TGTGCCAGCAGCTTAGACAGATCGTCTGGCTACACCTTC. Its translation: CASSLDRSSGYTF.

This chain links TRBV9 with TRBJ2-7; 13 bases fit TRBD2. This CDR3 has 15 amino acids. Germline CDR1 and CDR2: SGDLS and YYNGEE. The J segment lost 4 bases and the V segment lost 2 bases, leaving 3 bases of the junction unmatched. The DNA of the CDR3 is TGTGCCAGCAGCGTCGGGACTAGCGGGGATTACGAGCAGTACTTC. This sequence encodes CASSVGTSGDYEQYF.

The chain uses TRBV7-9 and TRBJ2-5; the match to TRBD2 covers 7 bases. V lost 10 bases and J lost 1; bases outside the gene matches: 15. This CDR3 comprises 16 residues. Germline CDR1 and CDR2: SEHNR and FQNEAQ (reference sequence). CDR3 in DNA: TGTGCCACCCAGCTGGGAGGGGCTGGGGCCCAAGAGACCCAGTACTTC. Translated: CATQLGGAGAQETQYF.

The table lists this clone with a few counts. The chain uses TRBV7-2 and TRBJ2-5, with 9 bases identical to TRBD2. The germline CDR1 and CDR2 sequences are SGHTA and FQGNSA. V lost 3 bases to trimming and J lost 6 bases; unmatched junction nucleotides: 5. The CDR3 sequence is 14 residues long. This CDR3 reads CASSLTAGGKTQYF. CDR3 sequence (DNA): TGTGCCAGCAGCTTGACCGCGGGGGGGAAGACCCAGTACTTC. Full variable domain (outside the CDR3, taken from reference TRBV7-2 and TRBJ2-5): GAGVSQSPSNKVTEKGKDVELRCDPISGHTALYWYRQSLGQGLEFLIYFQGNSAPDKSGLPSDRFSAERTGGSVSTLTIQRTQQEDSAVYLCASSLTAGGKTQYFGPGTRLLVL.

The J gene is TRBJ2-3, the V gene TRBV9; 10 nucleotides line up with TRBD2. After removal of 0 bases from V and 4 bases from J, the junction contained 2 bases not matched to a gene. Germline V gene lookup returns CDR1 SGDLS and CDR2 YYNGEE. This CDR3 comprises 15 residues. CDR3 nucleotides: TGTGCCAGCAGCGTAGTAGCGGGGGGTGCAGATACGCAGTATTTT. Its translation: CASSVVAGGADTQYF.

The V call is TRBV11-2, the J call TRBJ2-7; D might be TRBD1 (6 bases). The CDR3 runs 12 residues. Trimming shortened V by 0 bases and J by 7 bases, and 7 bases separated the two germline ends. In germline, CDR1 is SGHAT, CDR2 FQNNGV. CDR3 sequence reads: CASSLERGEQYF. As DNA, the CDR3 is TGTGCCAGCAGCTTAGAAAGGGGGGAGCAGTACTTC.

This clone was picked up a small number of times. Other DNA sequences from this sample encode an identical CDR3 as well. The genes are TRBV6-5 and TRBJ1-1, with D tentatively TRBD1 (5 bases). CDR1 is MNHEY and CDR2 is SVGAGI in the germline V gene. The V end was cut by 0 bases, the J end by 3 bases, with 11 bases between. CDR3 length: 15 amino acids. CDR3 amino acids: CASSYSRGGDTEAFF. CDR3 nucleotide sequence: TGTGCCAGCAGTTACTCTCGGGGAGGGGACACTGAAGCTTTCTTT.

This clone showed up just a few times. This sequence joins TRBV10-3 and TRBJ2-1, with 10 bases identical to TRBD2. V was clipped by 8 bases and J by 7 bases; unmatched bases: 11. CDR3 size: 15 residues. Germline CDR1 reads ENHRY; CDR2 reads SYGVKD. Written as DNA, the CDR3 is TGTGCCATCGGGGGAGCGGGGGGGCGGGAGAATGAGCAGTTCTTC. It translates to CAIGGAGGRENEQFF.

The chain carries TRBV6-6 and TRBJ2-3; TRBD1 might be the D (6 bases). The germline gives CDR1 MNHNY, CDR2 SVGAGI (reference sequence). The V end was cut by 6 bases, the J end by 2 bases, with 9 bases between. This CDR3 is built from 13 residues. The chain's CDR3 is CASRQGATDTQYF. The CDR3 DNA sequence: TGTGCCAGCAGACAGGGTGCCACAGATACGCAGTATTTT.

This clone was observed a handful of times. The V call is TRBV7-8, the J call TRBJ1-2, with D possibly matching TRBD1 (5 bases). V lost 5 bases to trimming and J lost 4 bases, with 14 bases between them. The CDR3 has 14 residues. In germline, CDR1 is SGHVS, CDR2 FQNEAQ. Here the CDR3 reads CASSQQEMSYGYTF. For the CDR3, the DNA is TGTGCCAGCAGCCAACAGGAGATGAGCTATGGCTACACCTTC.

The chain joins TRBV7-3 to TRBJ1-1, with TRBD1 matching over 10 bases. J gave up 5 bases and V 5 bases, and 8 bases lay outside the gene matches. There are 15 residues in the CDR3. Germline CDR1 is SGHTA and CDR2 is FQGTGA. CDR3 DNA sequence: TGTGCCAGCAGCATGGGACAGGGGATAGAGACTGAAGCTTTCTTT. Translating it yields CASSMGQGIETEAFF.

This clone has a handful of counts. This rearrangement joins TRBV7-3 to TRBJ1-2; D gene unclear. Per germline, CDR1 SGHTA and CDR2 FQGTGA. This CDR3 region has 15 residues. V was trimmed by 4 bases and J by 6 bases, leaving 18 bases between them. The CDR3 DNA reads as TGTGCCAGCAGCTCGCCGACCGGGTATCGGAATGGCTACACCTTC. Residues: CASSSPTGYRNGYTF.

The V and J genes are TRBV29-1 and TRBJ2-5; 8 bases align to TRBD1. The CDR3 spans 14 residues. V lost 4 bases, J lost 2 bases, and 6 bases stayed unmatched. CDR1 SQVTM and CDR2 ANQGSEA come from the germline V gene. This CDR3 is CSVGLGTGQETQYF. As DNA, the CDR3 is TGCAGCGTTGGGCTTGGGACAGGTCAAGAGACCCAGTACTTC.

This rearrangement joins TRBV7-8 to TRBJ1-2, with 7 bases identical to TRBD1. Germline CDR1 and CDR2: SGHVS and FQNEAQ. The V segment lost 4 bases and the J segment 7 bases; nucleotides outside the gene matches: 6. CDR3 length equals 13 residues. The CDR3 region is CASSSGGYGGYTF. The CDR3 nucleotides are TGTGCCAGCAGCTCAGGGGGGTACGGTGGCTACACCTTC.

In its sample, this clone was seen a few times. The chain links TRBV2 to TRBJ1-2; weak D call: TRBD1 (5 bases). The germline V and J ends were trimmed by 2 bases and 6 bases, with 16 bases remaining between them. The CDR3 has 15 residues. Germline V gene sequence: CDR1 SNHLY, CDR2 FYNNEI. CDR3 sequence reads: CASSEIGQGWDGYTF. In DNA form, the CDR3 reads TGTGCCAGCAGTGAAATCGGCCAGGGCTGGGATGGCTACACCTTC.

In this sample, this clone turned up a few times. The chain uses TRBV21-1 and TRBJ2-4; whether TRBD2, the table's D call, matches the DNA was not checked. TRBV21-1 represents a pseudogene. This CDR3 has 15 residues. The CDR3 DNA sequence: TGTGCCACCCCCGGTGGGCGGGTAGCCAAAAACATTCAGTACTTC. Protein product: CATPGGRVAKNIQYF.

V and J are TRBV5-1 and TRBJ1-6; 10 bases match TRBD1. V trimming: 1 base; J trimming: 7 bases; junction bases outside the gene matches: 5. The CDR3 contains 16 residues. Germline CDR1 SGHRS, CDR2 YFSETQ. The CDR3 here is CASSLNMGQGNSPLHF. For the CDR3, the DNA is TGCGCCAGCAGCTTGAATATGGGACAGGGGAATTCACCCCTCCACTTT.

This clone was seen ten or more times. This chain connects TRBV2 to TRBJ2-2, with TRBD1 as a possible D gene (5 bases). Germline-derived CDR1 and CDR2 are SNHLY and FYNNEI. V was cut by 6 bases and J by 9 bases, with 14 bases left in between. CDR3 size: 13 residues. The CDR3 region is CASSAWTTWELFF. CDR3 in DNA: TGTGCCAGCAGCGCGTGGACAACATGGGAGCTGTTTTTT.

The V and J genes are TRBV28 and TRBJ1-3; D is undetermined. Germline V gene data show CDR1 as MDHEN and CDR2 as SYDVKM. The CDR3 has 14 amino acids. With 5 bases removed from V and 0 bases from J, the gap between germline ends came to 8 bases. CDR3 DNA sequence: TGTGCCAGCAGTGGAGGGTTCTCTGGAAACACCATATATTTT. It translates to CASSGGFSGNTIYF.

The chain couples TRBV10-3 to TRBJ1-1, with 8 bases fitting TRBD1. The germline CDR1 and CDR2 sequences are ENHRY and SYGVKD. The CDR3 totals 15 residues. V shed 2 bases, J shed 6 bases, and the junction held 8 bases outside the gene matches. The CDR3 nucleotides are TGTGCCATCAGTGAGCCAGGGGGCGTAATGGCTGAAGCTTTCTTT. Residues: CAISEPGGVMAEAFF.

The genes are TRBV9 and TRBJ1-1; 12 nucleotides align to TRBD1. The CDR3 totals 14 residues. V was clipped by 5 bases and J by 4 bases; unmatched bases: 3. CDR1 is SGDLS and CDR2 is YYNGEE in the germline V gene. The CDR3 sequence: CASRPGQGATEAFF. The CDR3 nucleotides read TGTGCCAGCAGACCGGGACAGGGGGCCACTGAAGCTTTCTTT.

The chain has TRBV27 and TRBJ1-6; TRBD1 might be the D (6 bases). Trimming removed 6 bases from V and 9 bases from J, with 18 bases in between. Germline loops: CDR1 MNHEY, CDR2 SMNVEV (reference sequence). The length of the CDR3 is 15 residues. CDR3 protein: CASSQTAGAGSPLHF. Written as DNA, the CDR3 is TGTGCCAGCAGCCAAACCGCAGGGGCCGGTTCACCCCTCCACTTT.

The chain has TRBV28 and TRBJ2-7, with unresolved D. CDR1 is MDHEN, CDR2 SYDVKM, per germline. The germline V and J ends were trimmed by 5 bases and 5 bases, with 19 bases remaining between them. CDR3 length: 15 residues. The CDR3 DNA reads TGTGCCAGCAGTCCCCGGTCCAATTTCCGGGACGAGCAGTACTTC. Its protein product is CASSPRSNFRDEQYF.

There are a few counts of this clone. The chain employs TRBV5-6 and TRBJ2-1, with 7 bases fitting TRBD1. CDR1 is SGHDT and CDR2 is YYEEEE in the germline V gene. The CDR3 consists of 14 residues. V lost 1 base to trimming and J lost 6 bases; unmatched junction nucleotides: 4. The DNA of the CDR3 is TGTGCCAGCAGCTTGACAGGGGTTTTCAATGAGCAGTTCTTC. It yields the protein CASSLTGVFNEQFF. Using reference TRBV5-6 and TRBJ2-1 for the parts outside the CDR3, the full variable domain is DAGVTQSPTHLIKTRGQQVTLRCSPKSGHDTVSWYQQALGQGPQFIFQYYEEEERQRGNFPDRFSGHQFPNYSSELNVNALLLGDSALYLCASSLTGVFNEQFFGPGTRLTVL.